This T cell receptor (beta chain) emerged from a study of Graves' ophthalmopathy and Graves' hyperthyroidism. Amplifying from RNA transcripts, the study obtained TCR beta CDR3 regions. RT-PCR in the first round used HTBI primers; a second-round multiplex PCR followed. Each CDR3 protein gets one entry after TCRdb re-called the multiplex PCR reads with MiXCR. The sample has tens of thousands of distinct CDR3 sequences, about 51% seen once. The V end lost 0 bases, the J end lost 5 bases, and 17 bases lay between the germline ends. The CDR3 spans 16 residues. Germline V gene lookup returns CDR1 LNHNV and CDR2 YYDKDF (reference sequence).

This clonotype was sampled from an adult man with Graves' ophthalmopathy. What was sequenced was peripheral blood. The chain couples TRBV15 to TRBJ2-7; possible D gene TRBD2, 6 bases. This chain's CDR3 is CATSRDQAGRGDEQYF. The CDR3 bases are TGTGCCACCAGCAGAGATCAGGCCGGGAGAGGGGACGAGCAGTACTTC.